The 17 T cell receptor beta chains below all came from one sample that was sequenced in a study of vaccination and CD4 T cells after COVID-19. Sequencing of DNA taken from cultured CD4+ T cells relied on the Oncomine TCR Beta short-read assay. One entry per CDR3 protein results from TCRdb running MiXCR on the PCR reads. The sample records some 15,000 distinct CDR3 sequences, around 40% being singletons. Regarding treatment: roughly 10-day PBMC culture with coronavirus spike peptide pools or control peptides (ViraFEST assay). For these TCRs, the target antigens are not known. Sequences were obtained from cultured CD4+ T cells from blood. The receptor source for this set is a human donor with COVID-19.

This clonotype was detected a few times. J is TRBJ2-3 and V is TRBV6-2 or TRBV6-3, with 9 nucleotides matching TRBD2. V lost 2 bases and J lost 2; bases outside the gene matches: 5. Looked up from germline, CDR1 is MNHEY and CDR2 is SVGEGT. CDR3 length equals 16 residues. The CDR3 DNA reads TGTGCCAGCAGTTACCTCCAGCGGGGGGACACAGATACGCAGTATTTT. As protein: CASSYLQRGDTDTQYF.

This clonotype appeared once. This sequence joins TRBV6-1 and TRBJ1-6, with 10 bases matching TRBD1. The CDR3 has 14 amino acids. V lost 6 bases, J lost 7 bases, and 3 bases stayed unmatched. Germline assignment: CDR1 MNHNS and CDR2 SASEGT. The CDR3 here is CASSRGQGNSPLHF. CDR3 in DNA: TGTGCCAGCAGCCGGGGACAGGGGAATTCACCCCTCCACTTT.

V is TRBV7-6 and J is TRBJ2-1, with 9 bases identical to TRBD2. Germline CDR1 and CDR2: SGHVS and FNYEAQ. The CDR3 covers 16 residues. The J segment lost 4 bases and the V segment lost 1 base, leaving 5 bases of the junction unmatched. CDR3 residues: CASSLGAGGRYNEQFF. In DNA form, the CDR3 reads TGTGCCAGCAGCTTAGGCGCGGGGGGGCGGTACAATGAGCAGTTCTTC. Complete variable domain (other parts from reference TRBV7-6 and TRBJ2-1): GAGVSQSPRYKVTKRGQDVALRCDPISGHVSLYWYRQALGQGPEFLTYFNYEAQQDKSGLPNDRFSAERPEGSISTLTIQRTEQRDSAMYRCASSLGAGGRYNEQFFGPGTRLTVL.

Regarding this clonotype: At one end the junction does not follow the germline gene, possibly because of a read error. The chain is built from TRBV7-7 and TRBJ2-3, with D unresolved. Germline V gene lookup returns CDR1 SSHAT and CDR2 FNYEAQ (reference sequence). This CDR3 is built from 15 residues. CDR3 loop: CASSLGVGSTDTQYF. The CDR3, as DNA: TGTGCTAGCAGCTTAGGTGTCGGATCCACAGATACGCAGTATTTT. The variable domain in full, completed from reference TRBV7-7 and TRBJ2-3, reads GAGVSQSPRYKVTKRGQDVTLRCDPISSHATLYWYQQALGQGPEFLTYFNYEAQPDKSGLPSDRFSAERPEGSISTLTIQRTEQRDSAMYRCASSLGVGSTDTQYFGPGTRLTVL.

This chain uses TRBV6-2 or TRBV6-3 with TRBJ1-1; D gene unclear. CDR3 length: 15 residues. Germline CDR1 and CDR2: MNHEY and SVGEGT. The V end was cut by 0 bases, the J end by 0 bases, with 8 bases between. The CDR3 DNA reads as TGTGCCAGCAGTTACTCCGGGAGGATGAACACTGAAGCTTTCTTT. Protein: CASSYSGRMNTEAFF.

V usage is TRBV27 and J usage is TRBJ2-3; a possible D gene is TRBD1 (6 bases). V lost 3 bases and J 2 bases, leaving 18 bases between the germline ends. From germline, CDR1 is MNHEY and CDR2 SMNVEV (reference sequence). This CDR3 has 17 residues. The CDR3 region has the DNA TGTGCCAGCAGTTTTGGGGGCCGGGGAAGTCCCACAGATACGCAGTATTTT. Its protein is CASSFGGRGSPTDTQYF.

The V and J genes are TRBV7-9 and TRBJ2-2, with TRBD2 matching over 16 bases. The CDR3 is made up of 20 amino acids. The ends lost 5 bases at V and 1 base at J; junction bases unmatched: 10. Germline lookup yields CDR1 SEHNR and CDR2 FQNEAQ (reference sequence). CDR3 region: CASSPGLAGGRGKNTGELFF. CDR3 DNA: TGTGCCAGCAGCCCGGGACTAGCGGGGGGGCGCGGGAAGAACACCGGGGAGCTGTTTTTT.

This chain uses TRBV7-9 with TRBJ1-1; D is possibly TRBD1 (5 bases). This CDR3 contains 15 residues. The germline V gene encodes CDR1 SEHNR and CDR2 FQNEAQ (reference sequence). Trimming pared 0 bases from V and 4 bases from J, leaving 12 bases between. CDR3 DNA sequence: TGTGCCAGCAGCTTAGCGCTTGGGGACCCCACTGAAGCTTTCTTT. Translated, it gives CASSLALGDPTEAFF.

CDR3 DNA: TGTGCCACCAGTGATCCCGGGACATCCTACGAGCAGTACTTC. It translates to CATSDPGTSYEQYF. The J gene is TRBJ2-7, the V gene TRBV24-1, with D perhaps TRBD1 (6 bases). Trimming pared 3 bases from V and 1 base from J, leaving 9 bases between. CDR3 length equals 14 residues. Germline-derived CDR1 and CDR2 are KGHDR and SFDVKD.

The V gene is TRBV6-1, the J gene TRBJ1-3, with 9 bases aligning to TRBD1. CDR3 length: 13 amino acids. The germline gives CDR1 MNHNS, CDR2 SASEGT. V lost 5 bases, J lost 4 bases, and 0 bases stayed unmatched. This CDR3 reads CASSTGGGNTIYF. CDR3 coding DNA: TGTGCCAGCAGTACAGGGGGCGGAAACACCATATATTTT.

This clonotype has only a few counts. The genes are TRBV27 and TRBJ2-5; 13 bases match TRBD2. The V gene's germline CDR1 is MNHEY and CDR2 SMNVEV (reference sequence). Germline trimming cut 6 bases from V and 5 bases from J; bases unmatched to any gene: 12. The CDR3 length is 17 residues. CDR3 loop: CASSGGTSGAARETQYF. DNA of the CDR3: TGTGCCAGCAGCGGCGGGACTAGCGGGGCAGCTCGGGAGACCCAGTACTTC.

The J gene is TRBJ2-3, the V gene TRBV23-1; possible D gene TRBD1, 6 bases. TRBV23-1 is assigned to the ORF class and has an uncertain function. The CDR3 loop spans 17 amino acids. Trimming stripped 7 bases from V and 3 bases from J, with 23 bases between. CDR3 residues: CASTPVKGQGLTDTQYF. The CDR3 DNA follows: TGCGCCAGCACCCCTGTTAAAGGGCAGGGGCTAACAGATACGCAGTATTTT.

J is TRBJ2-3 and V is TRBV12-1; TRBD2, as called in the table, went unchecked against the DNA. TRBV12-1 represents a pseudogene. This CDR3 has 14 residues. Here the CDR3 DNA reads TGTGCCAGCAGCTTTCCGGACTCCACAGATACGCAGTATTTT. This sequence encodes CASSFPDSTDTQYF.

This chain uses TRBV20-1 with TRBJ2-7; a possible D gene is TRBD2 (6 bases). There are 13 residues in the CDR3. Trimming stripped 6 bases from V and 1 base from J, with 13 bases between. Germline-derived CDR1 and CDR2 are DFQATT and SNEGSKA (reference sequence). CDR3 region: CSAVSGPSYEQYF. CDR3 DNA sequence: TGCAGTGCCGTTAGCGGACCTTCCTACGAGCAGTACTTC.

The chain combines TRBV20-1 with TRBJ1-6, with TRBD1 as a possible D gene (6 bases). The CDR3 totals 16 residues. Trimming removed 3 bases from V and 0 bases from J, with 12 bases in between. Germline values: CDR1 DFQATT, CDR2 SNEGSKA (reference sequence). CDR3: CSARSQGSSYNSPLHF. The CDR3 DNA follows: TGCAGTGCTAGGTCACAGGGCAGCTCCTATAATTCACCCCTCCACTTT.

This chain uses TRBV30 with TRBJ1-3; D is ambiguous. Germline-derived CDR1 and CDR2 are GTSNPN and SVGIG (reference sequence). V was clipped by 5 bases and J by 0 bases, with 8 bases between them. The CDR3 has 13 residues. The CDR3 nucleotides are TGTGCCTGGTCAGGAAACTCTGGAAACACCATATATTTT. Translated, it gives CAWSGNSGNTIYF. Supplemented by reference TRBV30 and TRBJ1-3, the full variable domain reads SQTIHQWPATLVQPVGSPLSLECTVEGTSNPNLYWYRQAAGRGLQLLFYSVGIGQISSEVPQNLSASRPQDRQFILSSKKLLLSDSGFYLCAWSGNSGNTIYFGEGSWLTVV.

The V gene is TRBV6-1, the J gene TRBJ2-5, with D perhaps matching TRBD2 (5 bases). Germline V lookup: CDR1 MNHNS, CDR2 SASEGT. The length of the CDR3 is 14 residues. Trimming took off 5 bases at V and 5 bases at J, with 15 bases between the two ends. The CDR3 DNA follows: TGTGCCAGCAGTCGACCGGCGAGGGCGGAGACCCAGTACTTC. Amino acid sequence: CASSRPARAETQYF.